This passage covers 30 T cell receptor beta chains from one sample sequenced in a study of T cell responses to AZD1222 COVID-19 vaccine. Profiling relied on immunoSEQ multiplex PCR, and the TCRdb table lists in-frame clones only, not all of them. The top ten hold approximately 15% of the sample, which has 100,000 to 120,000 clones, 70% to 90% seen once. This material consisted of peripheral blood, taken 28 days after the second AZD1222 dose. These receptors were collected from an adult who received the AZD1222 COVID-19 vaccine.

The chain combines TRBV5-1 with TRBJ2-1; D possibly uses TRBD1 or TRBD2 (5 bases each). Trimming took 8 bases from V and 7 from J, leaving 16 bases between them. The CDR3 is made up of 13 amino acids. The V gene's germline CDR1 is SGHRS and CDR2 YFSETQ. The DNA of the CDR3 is TGCGCCAGTGGGGGTAGCAGTTCTAATGAGCAGTTCTTC. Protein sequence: CASGGSSSNEQFF.

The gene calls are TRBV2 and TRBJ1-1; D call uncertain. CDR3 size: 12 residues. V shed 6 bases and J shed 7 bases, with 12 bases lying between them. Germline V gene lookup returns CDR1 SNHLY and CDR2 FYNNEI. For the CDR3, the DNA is TGTGCCAGCAGCGCCCTCTACCTTGAAGCTTTCTTT. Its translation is CASSALYLEAFF.

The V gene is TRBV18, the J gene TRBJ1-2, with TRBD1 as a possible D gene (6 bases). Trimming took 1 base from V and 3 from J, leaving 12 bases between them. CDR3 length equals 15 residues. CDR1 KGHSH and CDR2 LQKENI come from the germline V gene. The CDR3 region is CASSPLRGSDYGYTF. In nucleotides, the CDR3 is TGTGCCAGCTCACCACTAAGGGGGTCGGACTATGGCTACACCTTC.

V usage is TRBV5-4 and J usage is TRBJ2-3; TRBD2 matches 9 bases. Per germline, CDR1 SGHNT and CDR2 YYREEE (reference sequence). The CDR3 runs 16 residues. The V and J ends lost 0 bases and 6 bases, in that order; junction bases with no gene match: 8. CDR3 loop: CASSLGASGARDTQYF. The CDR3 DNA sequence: TGTGCCAGCAGCTTGGGTGCTAGCGGGGCCCGGGATACGCAGTATTTT.

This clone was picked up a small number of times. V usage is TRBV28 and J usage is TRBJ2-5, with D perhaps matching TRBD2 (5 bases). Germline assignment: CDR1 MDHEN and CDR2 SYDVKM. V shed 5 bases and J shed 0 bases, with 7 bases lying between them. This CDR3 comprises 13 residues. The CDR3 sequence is CASSTRYQETQYF. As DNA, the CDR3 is TGTGCCAGCAGTACTAGGTACCAAGAGACCCAGTACTTC.

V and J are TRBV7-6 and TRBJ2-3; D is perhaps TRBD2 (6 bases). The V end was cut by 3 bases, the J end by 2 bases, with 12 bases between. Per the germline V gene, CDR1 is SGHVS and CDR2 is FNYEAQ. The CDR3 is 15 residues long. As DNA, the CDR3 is TGTGCCAGCAGCTTTGGTAGCGGCCCCACAGATACGCAGTATTTT. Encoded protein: CASSFGSGPTDTQYF. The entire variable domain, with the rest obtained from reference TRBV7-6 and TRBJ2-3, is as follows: GAGVSQSPRYKVTKRGQDVALRCDPISGHVSLYWYRQALGQGPEFLTYFNYEAQQDKSGLPNDRFSAERPEGSISTLTIQRTEQRDSAMYRCASSFGSGPTDTQYFGPGTRLTVL.

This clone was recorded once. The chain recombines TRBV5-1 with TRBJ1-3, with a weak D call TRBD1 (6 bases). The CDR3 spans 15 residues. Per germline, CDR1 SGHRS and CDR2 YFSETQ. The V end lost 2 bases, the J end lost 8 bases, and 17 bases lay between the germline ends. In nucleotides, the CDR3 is TGCGCCAGCAGCTTAACAGGGTCCCCAGGAGACACCATATATTTT. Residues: CASSLTGSPGDTIYF.

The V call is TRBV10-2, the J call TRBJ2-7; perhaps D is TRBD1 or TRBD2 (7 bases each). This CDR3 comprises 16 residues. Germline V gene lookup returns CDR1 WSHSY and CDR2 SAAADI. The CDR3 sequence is CALSEGAAGEWYEQYF. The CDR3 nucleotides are TGCGCTCTTTCGGAGGGGGCGGCGGGAGAATGGTACGAGCAGTACTTC.

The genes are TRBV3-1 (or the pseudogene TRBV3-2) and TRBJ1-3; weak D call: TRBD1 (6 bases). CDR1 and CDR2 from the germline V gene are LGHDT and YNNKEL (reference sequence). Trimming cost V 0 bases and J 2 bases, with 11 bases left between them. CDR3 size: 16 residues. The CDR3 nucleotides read TGTGCCAGCAGCCAAGATCAGGGGATAACTGGAAACACCATATATTTT. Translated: CASSQDQGITGNTIYF.

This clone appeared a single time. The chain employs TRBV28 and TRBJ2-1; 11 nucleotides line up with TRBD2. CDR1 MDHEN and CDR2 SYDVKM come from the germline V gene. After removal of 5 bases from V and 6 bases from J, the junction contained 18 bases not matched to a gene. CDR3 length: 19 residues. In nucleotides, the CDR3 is TGTGCCAGCAGTCCCCTCCTGGGGACTAGCGGAGTCAGGCGCAATGAGCAGTTCTTC. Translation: CASSPLLGTSGVRRNEQFF.

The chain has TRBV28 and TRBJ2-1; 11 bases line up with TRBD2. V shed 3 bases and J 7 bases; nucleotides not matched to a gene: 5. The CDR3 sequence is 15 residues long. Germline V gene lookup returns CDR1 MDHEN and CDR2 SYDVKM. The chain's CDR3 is CASSLIAGGRNEQFF. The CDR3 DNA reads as TGTGCCAGCAGTTTGATAGCGGGAGGGAGAAATGAGCAGTTCTTC.

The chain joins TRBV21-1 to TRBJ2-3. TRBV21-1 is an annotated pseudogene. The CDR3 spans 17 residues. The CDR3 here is CASSRKLLKGSTDTQYF. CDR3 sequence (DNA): TGTGCCAGCAGCAGAAAATTACTAAAAGGGAGCACAGATACGCAGTATTTT.

The CDR3 spells CSVALYRVEAFF. For the CDR3, the DNA is TGCAGCGTTGCCCTATACAGAGTTGAAGCTTTCTTT. The chain recombines TRBV29-1 with TRBJ1-1; D is unresolved. V was pared by 4 bases and J by 7 bases, with 13 bases between. Germline V gives CDR1 SQVTM, CDR2 ANQGSEA. The CDR3 loop spans 12 amino acids.

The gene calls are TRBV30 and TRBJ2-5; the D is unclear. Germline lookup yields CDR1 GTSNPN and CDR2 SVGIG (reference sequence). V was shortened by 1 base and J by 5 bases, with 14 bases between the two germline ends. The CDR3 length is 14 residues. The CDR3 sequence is CAWSASRTGETQYF. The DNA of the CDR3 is TGTGCCTGGAGTGCTTCAAGAACCGGGGAGACCCAGTACTTC.

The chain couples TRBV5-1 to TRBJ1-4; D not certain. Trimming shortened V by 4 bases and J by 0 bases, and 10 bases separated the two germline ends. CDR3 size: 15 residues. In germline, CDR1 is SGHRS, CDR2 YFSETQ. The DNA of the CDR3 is TGCGCCAGCAGCCATGAGTTCGCAACTAATGAAAAACTGTTTTTT. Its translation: CASSHEFATNEKLFF.

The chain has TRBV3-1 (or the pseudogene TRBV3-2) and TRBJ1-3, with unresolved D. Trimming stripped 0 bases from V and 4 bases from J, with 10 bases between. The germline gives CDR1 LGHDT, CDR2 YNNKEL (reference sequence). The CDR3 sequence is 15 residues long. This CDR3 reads CASSQDPARGNTIYF. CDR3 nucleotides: TGTGCCAGCAGCCAAGATCCCGCCCGAGGAAACACCATATATTTT.

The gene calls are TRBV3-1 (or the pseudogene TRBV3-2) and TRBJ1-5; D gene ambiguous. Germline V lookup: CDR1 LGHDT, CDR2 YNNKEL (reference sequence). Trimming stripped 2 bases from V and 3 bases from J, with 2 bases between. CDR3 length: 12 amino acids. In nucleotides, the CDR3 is TGTGCCAGCAGCCAACTCAATCAGCCCCAGCATTTT. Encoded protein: CASSQLNQPQHF.

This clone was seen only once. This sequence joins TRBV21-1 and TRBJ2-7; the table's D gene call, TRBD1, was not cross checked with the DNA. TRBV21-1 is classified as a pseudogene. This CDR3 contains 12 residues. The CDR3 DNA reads TGCAGGGGGTGGGACAACTCCTACGAGCAGTACTTC. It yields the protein CRGWDNSYEQYF.

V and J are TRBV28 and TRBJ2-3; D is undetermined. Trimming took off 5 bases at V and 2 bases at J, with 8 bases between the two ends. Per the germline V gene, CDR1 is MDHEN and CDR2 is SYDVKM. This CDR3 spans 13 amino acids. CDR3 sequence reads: CASSQLATDTQYF. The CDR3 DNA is TGTGCCAGCAGTCAACTGGCCACAGATACGCAGTATTTT.

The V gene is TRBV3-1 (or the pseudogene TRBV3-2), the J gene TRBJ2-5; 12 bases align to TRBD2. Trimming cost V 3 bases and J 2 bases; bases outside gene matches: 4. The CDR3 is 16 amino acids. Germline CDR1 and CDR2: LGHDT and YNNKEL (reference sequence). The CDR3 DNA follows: TGTGCCAGCAGCCACCCCGGGACTAGCGGGCAAGAGACCCAGTACTTC. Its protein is CASSHPGTSGQETQYF.

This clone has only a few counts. For the CDR3, the DNA is TGTGCCAGCTCACCCGGGACAGGGTTCAACACTGAAGCTTTCTTT. Residues: CASSPGTGFNTEAFF. The chain joins TRBV18 to TRBJ1-1; TRBD1 matches 9 bases. The ends lost 3 bases at V and 2 bases at J; junction bases unmatched: 4. Germline loops: CDR1 KGHSH, CDR2 LQKENI. The length of the CDR3 is 15 residues.

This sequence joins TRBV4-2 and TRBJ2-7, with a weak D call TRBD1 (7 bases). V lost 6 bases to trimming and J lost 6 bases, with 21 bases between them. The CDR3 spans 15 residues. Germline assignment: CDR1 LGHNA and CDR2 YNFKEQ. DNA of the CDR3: TGTGCCAGCAGATCAGGGGGGACCCACCCCTCCGAGCAGTACTTC. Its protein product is CASRSGGTHPSEQYF.

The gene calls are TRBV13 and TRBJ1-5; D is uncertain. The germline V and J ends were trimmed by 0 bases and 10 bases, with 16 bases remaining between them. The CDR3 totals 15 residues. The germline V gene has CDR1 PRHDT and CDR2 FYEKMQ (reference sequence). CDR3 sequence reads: CASSLGGGVMSPQHF. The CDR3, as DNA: TGTGCCAGCAGCTTAGGCGGTGGGGTCATGAGTCCCCAGCATTTT. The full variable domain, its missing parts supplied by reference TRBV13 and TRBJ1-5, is AAGVIQSPRHLIKEKRETATLKCYPIPRHDTVYWYQQGPGQDPQFLISFYEKMQSDKGSIPDRFSAQQFSDYHSELNMSSLELGDSALYFCASSLGGGVMSPQHFGDGTRLSIL.

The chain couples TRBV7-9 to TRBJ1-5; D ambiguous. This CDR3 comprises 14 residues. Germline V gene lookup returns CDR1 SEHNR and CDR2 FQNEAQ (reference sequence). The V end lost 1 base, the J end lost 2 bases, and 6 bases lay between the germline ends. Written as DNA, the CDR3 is TGTGCCAGCAGCTTAGACGTCGGCAATCAGCCCCAGCATTTT. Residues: CASSLDVGNQPQHF. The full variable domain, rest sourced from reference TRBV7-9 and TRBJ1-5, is DTGVSQNPRHKITKRGQNVTFRCDPISEHNRLYWYRQTLGQGPEFLTYFQNEAQLEKSRLLSDRFSAERPKGSFSTLEIQRTEQGDSAMYLCASSLDVGNQPQHFGDGTRLSIL.

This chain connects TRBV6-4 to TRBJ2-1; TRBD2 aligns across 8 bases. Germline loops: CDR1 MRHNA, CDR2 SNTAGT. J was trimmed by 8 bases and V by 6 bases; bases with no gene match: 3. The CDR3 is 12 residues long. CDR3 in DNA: TGTGCCAGCAGGGGCGGGAGGCATGAGCAGTTCTTC. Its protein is CASRGGRHEQFF.

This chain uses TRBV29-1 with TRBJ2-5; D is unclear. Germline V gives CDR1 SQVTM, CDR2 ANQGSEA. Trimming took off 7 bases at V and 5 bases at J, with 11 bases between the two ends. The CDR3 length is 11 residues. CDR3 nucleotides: TGCAGCGCCCCCGGCCGTGAGACCCAGTACTTC. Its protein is CSAPGRETQYF.

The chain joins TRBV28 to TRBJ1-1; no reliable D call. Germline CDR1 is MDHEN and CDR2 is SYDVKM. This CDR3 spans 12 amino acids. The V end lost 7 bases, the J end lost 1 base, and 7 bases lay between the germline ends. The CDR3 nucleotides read TGTGCCAGCATTCAAGCGAACACTGAAGCTTTCTTT. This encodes CASIQANTEAFF.

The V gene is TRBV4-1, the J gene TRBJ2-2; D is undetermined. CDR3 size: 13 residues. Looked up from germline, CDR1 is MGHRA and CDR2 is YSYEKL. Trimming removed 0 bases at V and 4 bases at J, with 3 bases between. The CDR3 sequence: CASSQDPTGELFF. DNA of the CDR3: TGCGCCAGCAGCCAAGACCCCACCGGGGAGCTGTTTTTT.

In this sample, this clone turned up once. CDR3 residues: CASSLVTGSVSYEQYF. CDR3 in DNA: TGCGCCAGCAGCTTGGTCACAGGTTCTGTCTCCTACGAGCAGTACTTC. V gene TRBV5-1 combines with J gene TRBJ2-7, with D possibly matching TRBD1 (5 bases). The CDR3 contains 16 residues. The germline V gene encodes CDR1 SGHRS and CDR2 YFSETQ. Trimming cost V 0 bases and J 0 bases, with 13 bases left between them. Filled out from reference TRBV5-1 and TRBJ2-7, the complete variable domain reads KAGVTQTPRYLIKTRGQQVTLSCSPISGHRSVSWYQQTPGQGLQFLFEYFSETQRNKGNFPGRFSGRQFSNSRSEMNVSTLELGDSALYLCASSLVTGSVSYEQYFGPGTRLTVT.

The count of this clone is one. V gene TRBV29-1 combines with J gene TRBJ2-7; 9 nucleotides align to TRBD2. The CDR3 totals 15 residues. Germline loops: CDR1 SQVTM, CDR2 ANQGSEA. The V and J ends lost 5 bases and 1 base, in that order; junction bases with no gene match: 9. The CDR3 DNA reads TGCAGCGTTCAAGGATTAGCGGGAGTTTCCTACGAGCAGTACTTC. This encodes CSVQGLAGVSYEQYF.